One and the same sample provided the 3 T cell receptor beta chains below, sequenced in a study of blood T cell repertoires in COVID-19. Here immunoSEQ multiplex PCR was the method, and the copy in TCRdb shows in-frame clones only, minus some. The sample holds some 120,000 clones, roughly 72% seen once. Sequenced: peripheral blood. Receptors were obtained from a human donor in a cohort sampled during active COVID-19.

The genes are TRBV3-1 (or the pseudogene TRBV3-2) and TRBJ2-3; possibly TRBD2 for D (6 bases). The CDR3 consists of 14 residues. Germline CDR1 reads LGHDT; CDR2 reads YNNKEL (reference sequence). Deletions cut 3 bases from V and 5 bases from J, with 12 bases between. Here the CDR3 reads CASSQTTGLDTQYF. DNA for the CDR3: TGTGCCAGCAGCCAGACTACGGGACTAGATACGCAGTATTTT.

This chain's CDR3 is CASSLGQGWYGYTF. The CDR3 DNA reads TGCGCCAGCAGTCTTGGACAGGGGTGGTATGGCTACACCTTC. The chain joins TRBV5-1 to TRBJ1-2; 9 bases line up with TRBD1. The germline CDR1 and CDR2 sequences are SGHRS and YFSETQ. This CDR3 has 14 residues. The V and J ends lost 5 bases and 5 bases, in that order; junction bases with no gene match: 7. Full variable domain (rest looked up from reference TRBV5-1 and TRBJ1-2): KAGVTQTPRYLIKTRGQQVTLSCSPISGHRSVSWYQQTPGQGLQFLFEYFSETQRNKGNFPGRFSGRQFSNSRSEMNVSTLELGDSALYLCASSLGQGWYGYTFGSGTRLTVV.

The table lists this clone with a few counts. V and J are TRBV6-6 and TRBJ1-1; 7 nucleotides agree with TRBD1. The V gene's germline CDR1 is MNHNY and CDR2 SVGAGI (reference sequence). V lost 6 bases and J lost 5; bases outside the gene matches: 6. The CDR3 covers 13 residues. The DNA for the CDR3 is TGTGCCAGCAGCGAACTCAGGGGGACTGAAGCTTTCTTT. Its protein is CASSELRGTEAFF.